This T cell receptor (beta chain) was recorded in a study of chemoradiotherapy in HPV16-positive cancers. At the level of the study: Candidate HPV-specific clones and shared TCR motifs came from two HPV16-positive patients. Whole-study findings and limits: In HPV16-positive patients, HPV-responsive T-cell expansion tracked better recurrence-free survival. Non-HPV-specific T cells did not expand in tumors during treatment, whereas candidate HPV-specific clones and E7-related motifs did.

CDR1 is MNHEY and CDR2 is SMNVEV in the germline V gene (reference sequence). V shed 6 bases, J shed 4 bases, and the junction held 10 bases outside the gene matches. The CDR3 has 15 residues. TCRdb's table, derived via immunoSEQ multiplex PCR, lists solely in-frame clones and lacks some. The sample includes under 15,000 clones, 81% of them seen just once. Only one count was recorded for this clone. Its specificity is not known. Repertoires were sampled repeatedly during chemoradiotherapy. This TCR derives from a human donor with HPV-associated anogenital cancer. Sample acquisition took place from a patient who underwent chemoradiotherapy. The chain is built from TRBV27 and TRBJ2-7, with 9 positions matching TRBD1. The CDR3: CASRRTGAISYEQYF. The CDR3, as DNA: TGTGCCAGCAGGAGGACAGGGGCAATATCGTACGAGCAGTACTTC.